The clone carrying this T cell receptor (beta chain) is a singleton in its sample. Its antigen is not known. These data are taken from a study of blood T cells in healthy people across ages. Each of the donors had roughly 10 milliliters of peripheral blood drawn into EDTA-treated Vacutainer tubes. Every sample gave at least 5 micrograms of total RNA when it was extracted. Primed by a sample-barcoded 5' primer and a J-beta primer mix, a second PCR proceeded for roughly 6 to 12 cycles. A template-switch adaptor with 12 random nucleotides tagged each cDNA molecule. TCRdb analysed the 5' RACE reads with MiXCR anew, one entry per CDR3 protein. The data show approximately 1.5 million distinct CDR3 sequences, around 35% seen once. Notes on the study in general: Per million T cells, TCR beta diversity dropped roughly linearly as age increased.

Trimming cost V 7 bases and J 13 bases, with 24 bases left between them. Germline-derived CDR1 and CDR2 are SGHRS and YFSETQ. The length of the CDR3 is 14 residues. This TCR came from a woman aged 30 to 39 in good health. Specimen: blood. The chain recombines TRBV5-1 with TRBJ2-4, with a tentative D call TRBD2 (5 bases). CDR3 in amino acids: CASGGARESDAQYF. In DNA, the CDR3 is TGCGCCAGCGGAGGCGCTAGGGAGTCGGACGCGCAGTACTTC.